The 3 T cell receptor beta chains presented below share a single source sample, sequenced in a study of blood T cell repertoires in COVID-19. Assay used: immunoSEQ multiplex PCR; TCRdb lists only in-frame clones, some missing. There are 220,000 or so clones in the sample; about four fifths occur only once, and 3% to 4% lies in the top ten. The sequenced sample consisted of PBMCs or T cells enriched from blood (not recorded which). These TCRs come from a woman aged 60-75 years who had recovered from COVID-19.

This clone appeared once. This chain uses TRBV5-4 with TRBJ2-2; 12 nucleotides match TRBD1. The germline V gene encodes CDR1 SGHNT and CDR2 YYREEE (reference sequence). V was clipped by 4 bases and J by 2 bases; unmatched bases: 6. CDR3 length equals 17 residues. CDR3: CASSDPGQGANTGELFF. The CDR3, as DNA: TGTGCCAGCAGCGACCCGGGACAGGGGGCAAACACCGGGGAGCTGTTTTTT.

This chain links TRBV6-5 with TRBJ1-2, with D perhaps TRBD1 (6 bases). Germline V gene sequence: CDR1 MNHEY, CDR2 SVGAGI. The CDR3 consists of 14 residues. Trimming removed 4 bases at V and 5 bases at J, with 14 bases between. CDR3 bases: TGTGCCAGCAGTTCGGGGGGGGCTTGGTATGGCTACACCTTC. It codes for CASSSGGAWYGYTF.

V is TRBV7-2 and J is TRBJ2-1, with TRBD1 as a possible D gene (5 bases). Trimming removed 4 bases at V and 5 bases at J, with 9 bases between. CDR3 length: 13 amino acids. Germline CDR1 and CDR2: SGHTA and FQGNSA. CDR3 in amino acids: CASSYDRNNEQFF. The CDR3 nucleotides read TGTGCCAGCAGCTACGACAGAAACAATGAGCAGTTCTTC.